This TCR beta chain originates from a study of spatial heterogeneity in lung cancer. Overall study findings and caveats: Counts of expanded intratumoral alpha and beta TCRs tracked tumor mutation counts.

Specified time point: sample taken at primary tumor resection. The donor group consisted of approximately 77 patients who had untreated, early-stage non-small cell lung cancer. Without sorting, whole RNA was sequenced from tumor, nontumor lung or frozen PBMC. Trimming removed 4 bases from V and 4 bases from J; junction bases left unmatched: 10. The germline V gene has CDR1 SGHRS and CDR2 YFSETQ. The CDR3 spans 16 residues. This clonotype was observed many times. Its antigen is not known. TCRdb re-called the 5' RACE reads through MiXCR, storing one row per CDR3 protein. In the table there are 20,000 to 25,000 distinct CDR3 sequences, 6.4% of which are singletons.

The rearrangement joins TRBV5-1 to TRBJ2-5; TRBD2 matches at 10 bases. Source: lung tumor tissue, taken at surgery. The receptor comes from a male donor with early-stage non-small cell lung cancer. The DNA for the CDR3 is TGCGCCAGCAGCGGAGGAGCGGGGGGGCACCGAGAGACCCAGTACTTC. Translated, it gives CASSGGAGGHRETQYF.